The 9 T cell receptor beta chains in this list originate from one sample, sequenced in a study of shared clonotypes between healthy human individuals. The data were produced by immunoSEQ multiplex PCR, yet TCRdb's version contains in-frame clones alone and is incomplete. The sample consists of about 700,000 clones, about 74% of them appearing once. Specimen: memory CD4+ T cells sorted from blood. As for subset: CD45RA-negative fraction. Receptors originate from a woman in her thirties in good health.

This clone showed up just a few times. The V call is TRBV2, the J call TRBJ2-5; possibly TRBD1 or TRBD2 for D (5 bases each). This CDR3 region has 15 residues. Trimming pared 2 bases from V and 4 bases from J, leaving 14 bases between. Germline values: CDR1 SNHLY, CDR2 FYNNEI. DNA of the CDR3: TGTGCCAGCAGTGAAAAGAGACAGAGGGGAGAGACCCAGTACTTC. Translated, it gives CASSEKRQRGETQYF.

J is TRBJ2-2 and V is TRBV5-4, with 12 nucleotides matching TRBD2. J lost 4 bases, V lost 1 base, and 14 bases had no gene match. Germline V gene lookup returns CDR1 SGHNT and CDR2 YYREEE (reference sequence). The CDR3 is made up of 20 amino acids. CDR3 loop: CASSLPRTSGDPRGTGELFF. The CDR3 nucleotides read TGTGCCAGCAGCTTGCCTAGGACTAGCGGGGACCCACGGGGCACCGGGGAGCTGTTTTTT.

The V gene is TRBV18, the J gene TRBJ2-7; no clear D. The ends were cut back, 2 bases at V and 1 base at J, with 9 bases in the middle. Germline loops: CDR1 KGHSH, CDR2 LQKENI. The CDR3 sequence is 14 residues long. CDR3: CASSPKVESYEQYF. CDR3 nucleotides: TGTGCCAGCTCACCAAAGGTTGAGTCCTACGAGCAGTACTTC.

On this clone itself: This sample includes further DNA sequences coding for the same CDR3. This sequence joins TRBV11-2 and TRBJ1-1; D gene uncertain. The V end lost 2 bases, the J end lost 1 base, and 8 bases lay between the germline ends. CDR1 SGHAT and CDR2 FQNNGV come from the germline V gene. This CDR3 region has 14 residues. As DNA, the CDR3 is TGTGCCAGCAGCTTACCCAGACAGAACACTGAAGCTTTCTTT. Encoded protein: CASSLPRQNTEAFF.

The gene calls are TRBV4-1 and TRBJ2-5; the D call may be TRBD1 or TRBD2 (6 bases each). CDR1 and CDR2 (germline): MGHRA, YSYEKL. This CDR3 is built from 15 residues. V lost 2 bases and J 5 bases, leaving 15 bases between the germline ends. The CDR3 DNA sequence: TGCGCCAGCAGCCAAAGTCGGGGGCGAAGGGAGACCCAGTACTTC. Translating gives CASSQSRGRRETQYF.

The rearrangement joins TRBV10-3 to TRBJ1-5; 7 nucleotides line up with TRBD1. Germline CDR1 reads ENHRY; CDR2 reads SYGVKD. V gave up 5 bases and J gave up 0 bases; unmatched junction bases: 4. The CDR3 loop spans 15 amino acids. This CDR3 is CAISTGDGSNQPQHF. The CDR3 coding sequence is TGTGCCATCAGTACAGGGGACGGTAGCAATCAGCCCCAGCATTTT.

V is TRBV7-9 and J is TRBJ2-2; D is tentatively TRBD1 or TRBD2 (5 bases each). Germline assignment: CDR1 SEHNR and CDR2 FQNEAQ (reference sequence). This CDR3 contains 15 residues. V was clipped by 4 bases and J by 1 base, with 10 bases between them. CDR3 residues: CASSSRDGNTGELFF. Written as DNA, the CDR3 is TGTGCCAGCAGCTCCCGGGACGGGAACACCGGGGAGCTGTTTTTT.

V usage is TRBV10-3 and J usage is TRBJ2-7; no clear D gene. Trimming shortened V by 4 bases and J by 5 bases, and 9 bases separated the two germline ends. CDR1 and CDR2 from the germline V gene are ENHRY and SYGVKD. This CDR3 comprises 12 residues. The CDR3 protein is CAISAGPHEQYF. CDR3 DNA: TGTGCCATCAGTGCCGGGCCCCACGAGCAGTACTTC.

CDR3 nucleotide sequence: TGTGCCAGCAGCTCCCCCCTAGGGGGGGACAGCAATCAGCCCCAGCATTTT. Protein: CASSSPLGGDSNQPQHF. The chain recombines TRBV28 with TRBJ1-5; D perhaps matches TRBD1 (6 bases). The germline gives CDR1 MDHEN, CDR2 SYDVKM. The V gene lost 6 bases and the J gene lost 1 base, with 19 bases spanning the gap. The CDR3 is made up of 17 amino acids.